This passage covers 17 T cell receptor beta chains from one sample sequenced in a study of vaccination effects on CD4 cells after COVID-19. These receptors have no identified antigens. Produced via immunoSEQ multiplex PCR; TCRdb's table is partial and in-frame only. Of 60,000 to 85,000 clones in the sample, around 69% are singletons; the top ten hold roughly 1.6%. ViraFEST used viral peptide pools to expand antigen-specific CD4+ T cells before sequencing. Following 10 days of culture, CD4+ T cells were isolated. The vaccine given was either BNT162b2 or mRNA-1273, in two doses. The source was CD4+ T cells from PBMCs cultured with HCoV-229E spike peptides, collected after COVID-19 vaccination. The receptors here all came from a human donor who received a COVID-19 vaccine.

This clone was recorded only once. V usage is TRBV19 and J usage is TRBJ2-4; weak D call: TRBD1 (5 bases). Deletions cut 4 bases from V and 0 bases from J, with 10 bases between. Germline CDR1 LNHDA, CDR2 SQIVND (reference sequence). This CDR3 is built from 15 residues. CDR3 sequence (DNA): TGTGCCAGTAGTAACGCAGGGATAGCCAAAAACATTCAGTACTTC. This gives the protein CASSNAGIAKNIQYF.

This chain uses TRBV7-9 with TRBJ1-2; 10 bases are a match to TRBD1. Germline-derived CDR1 and CDR2 are SEHNR and FQNEAQ (reference sequence). The CDR3 contains 15 residues. The V segment lost 5 bases and the J segment 5 bases; nucleotides outside the gene matches: 8. The CDR3 here is CASSPIGTGEYGYTF. CDR3 DNA sequence: TGTGCCAGCAGCCCGATAGGGACAGGGGAGTATGGCTACACCTTC.

This chain's CDR3 is CASSPWTGARTEAFF. In nucleotides, the CDR3 is TGTGCCAGCAGCCCCTGGACAGGAGCAAGAACTGAAGCTTTCTTT. This rearrangement joins TRBV7-8 to TRBJ1-1, with 7 bases matching TRBD1. Germline CDR1 and CDR2: SGHVS and FQNEAQ. This CDR3 has 15 residues. Germline trimming cut 5 bases from V and 5 bases from J; bases unmatched to any gene: 11.

The table lists this clone with a few counts. The J gene is TRBJ2-2, the V gene TRBV2; D ambiguous. The V end lost 5 bases, the J end lost 5 bases, and 12 bases lay between the germline ends. This CDR3 spans 14 amino acids. CDR1 is SNHLY and CDR2 is FYNNEI in the germline V gene. CDR3: CASSPFPVTGELFF. In DNA form, the CDR3 reads TGTGCCAGCAGTCCGTTTCCGGTTACCGGGGAGCTGTTTTTT.

The rearrangement joins TRBV15 to TRBJ1-3; 7 nucleotides match TRBD1. V dropped 5 bases and J dropped 0; count of bases not matched to a gene: 7. The CDR3 sequence is 16 residues long. Germline V CDR1 and CDR2: LNHNV, YYDKDF (reference sequence). Here the CDR3 reads CATSYGGTDSGNTIYF. DNA for the CDR3: TGTGCCACCAGCTACGGGGGGACAGACTCTGGAAACACCATATATTTT.

This sequence joins TRBV6-5 and TRBJ2-7, with D perhaps matching TRBD1 (6 bases). Per germline, CDR1 MNHEY and CDR2 SVGAGI. The CDR3 contains 12 residues. V was trimmed by 11 bases and J by 2 bases, leaving 13 bases between them. Written as DNA, the CDR3 is TGTGCCTGTGAAGGACAGCCCTACGAGCAGTACGTC. This gives the protein CACEGQPYEQYV.

The chain recombines TRBV7-9 with TRBJ2-5; D call uncertain. This CDR3 comprises 11 residues. Germline CDR1 reads SEHNR; CDR2 reads FQNEAQ (reference sequence). V was shortened by 2 bases and J by 2 bases, with 0 bases between the two germline ends. The CDR3 region has the DNA TGTGCCAGCAGCTTACAAGAGACCCAGTACTTC. Translated, it gives CASSLQETQYF.

V and J are TRBV18 and TRBJ2-5, with D perhaps TRBD1 or TRBD2 (5 bases each). Trimming pared 3 bases from V and 4 bases from J, leaving 12 bases between. Germline V gene lookup returns CDR1 KGHSH and CDR2 LQKENI. CDR3 length: 14 residues. The CDR3 DNA reads TGTGCCAGCTCACCGCAGTGGGGGTCAGAGACCCAGTACTTC. Translation: CASSPQWGSETQYF.

This clone was seen only a few times. Written as DNA, the CDR3 is TGCAGCGTTAGGGACGGCCACTACGAGCAGTACGTC. It yields the protein CSVRDGHYEQYV. The chain recombines TRBV29-1 with TRBJ2-7, with D possibly called TRBD1 or TRBD2 (5 bases each). CDR1 and CDR2 (germline): SQVTM, ANQGSEA. This CDR3 region has 12 residues. The ends were cut back, 5 bases at V and 3 bases at J, with 11 bases in the middle.

The chain links TRBV7-7 to TRBJ2-5, with D perhaps matching TRBD1 or TRBD2 (6 bases each). The V end was cut by 5 bases, the J end by 2 bases, with 15 bases between. The V gene's germline CDR1 is SSHAT and CDR2 FNYEAQ (reference sequence). This CDR3 is 15 amino acids long. In nucleotides, the CDR3 is TGTGCCAGCAGCCCCGTGAGGGGGGCGCAAGAGACCCAGTACTTC. Encoded protein: CASSPVRGAQETQYF. Drawing the rest from reference TRBV7-7 and TRBJ2-5, the complete variable domain is GAGVSQSPRYKVTKRGQDVTLRCDPISSHATLYWYQQALGQGPEFLTYFNYEAQPDKSGLPSDRFSAERPEGSISTLTIQRTEQRDSAMYRCASSPVRGAQETQYFGPGTRLLVL.

The gene calls are TRBV5-8 and TRBJ2-7; 9 nucleotides line up with TRBD1. The CDR3 totals 17 residues. Trimming took 3 bases from V and 6 from J; bases not matched to a gene: 16. Germline assignment: CDR1 SGHTS and CDR2 YDEGEE. CDR3 sequence reads: CASSWEGADRGSGEQYV. The CDR3 DNA sequence: TGTGCCAGCAGCTGGGAGGGCGCGGACAGGGGATCGGGCGAGCAGTACGTC.

The chain is built from TRBV6-5 and TRBJ1-6, with TRBD1 as a possible D gene (6 bases). V lost 5 bases and J lost 10, with 18 bases in between. CDR3 length: 15 amino acids. Germline V lookup: CDR1 MNHEY, CDR2 SVGAGI. The CDR3 sequence: CASSPYREESSPLHF. CDR3 sequence (DNA): TGTGCCAGCAGTCCCTACAGGGAAGAGTCCTCACCCCTCCACTTT.

The rearrangement links TRBV18 to TRBJ2-5; no firm D call. Trimming pared 0 bases from V and 2 bases from J, leaving 4 bases between. From germline, CDR1 is KGHSH and CDR2 LQKENI. The CDR3 contains 13 residues. The CDR3 bases are TGTGCCAGCTCACCACCGACGCAAGAGACCCAGTACTTC. It codes for CASSPPTQETQYF.

This CDR3 reads CASSLDSNSKTHGYTF. The CDR3 DNA sequence: TGCGCCAGCAGCTTGGATTCGAATTCGAAAACCCATGGCTACACCTTC. The chain joins TRBV5-1 to TRBJ1-2, with no clear D. Trimming removed 0 bases at V and 6 bases at J, with 18 bases between. Per the germline V gene, CDR1 is SGHRS and CDR2 is YFSETQ. The CDR3 sequence is 16 residues long.

The rearrangement links TRBV24-1 to TRBJ2-3; tentative D call: TRBD2 (6 bases). The CDR3 consists of 15 residues. Germline lookup yields CDR1 KGHDR and CDR2 SFDVKD. V lost 7 bases and J 0 bases, leaving 13 bases between the germline ends. CDR3 protein: CATSAGISSTDTQYF. DNA for the CDR3: TGTGCCACCAGCGCGGGAATTTCTAGCACAGATACGCAGTATTTT.

The chain combines TRBV5-1 with TRBJ1-2, with D perhaps matching TRBD1 (5 bases). The germline V gene has CDR1 SGHRS and CDR2 YFSETQ. With 4 bases removed from V and 6 bases from J, the gap between germline ends came to 16 bases. The CDR3 is 14 residues long. DNA of the CDR3: TGCGCCAGCAGCCCGGCGCGGCCGGGGGATGGCTACACCTTC. Protein product: CASSPARPGDGYTF.

The J gene is TRBJ2-3, the V gene TRBV20-1; 7 bases match TRBD2. With V trimmed by 3 bases and J by 0 bases, 9 bases remained unmatched. The V gene's germline CDR1 is DFQATT and CDR2 SNEGSKA (reference sequence). This CDR3 has 16 residues. CDR3 sequence (DNA): TGCAGTGCTAGTTTCCGGACTAGTGCTAGCACAGATACGCAGTATTTT. It specifies CSASFRTSASTDTQYF.